This entry lists 27 T cell receptor beta chains sequenced from one sample in a study of siplizumab effects on memory and regulatory T cells. Generated by immunoSEQ multiplex PCR, the TCRdb table keeps only in-frame clones and is missing some. The table shows 99,000 or so clones, with over 90% occurring only once. The material sequenced was Tregs sorted from blood. The receptor set was obtained from a human donor in good health.

The rearrangement links TRBV27 to TRBJ2-7; D is uncertain. CDR3 length equals 15 residues. Per the germline V gene, CDR1 is MNHEY and CDR2 is SMNVEV (reference sequence). V was cut by 3 bases and J by 2 bases, with 14 bases left in between. The CDR3 reads CASSLLTYYTYEQYF. CDR3 sequence (DNA): TGTGCCAGCAGTTTGCTGACGTACTATACCTACGAGCAGTACTTC.

The chain couples TRBV23-1 to TRBJ1-1; TRBD1 matches 8 bases. TRBV23-1 is designated an ORF whose function remains uncertain. This CDR3 is 20 amino acids long. With 2 bases clipped from V and 1 base from J, the junction kept 18 bases outside the gene matches. The CDR3 here is CASSQNLPLRGRGRNTEAFF. CDR3 DNA sequence: TGCGCCAGCAGTCAAAATCTTCCCCTCAGGGGGCGCGGTAGGAACACTGAAGCTTTCTTT.

The chain joins TRBV19 to TRBJ2-7, with 7 bases fitting TRBD1. Germline V gene data show CDR1 as LNHDA and CDR2 as SQIVND (reference sequence). The CDR3 extends over 15 amino acids. V lost 6 bases, J lost 7 bases, and 15 bases stayed unmatched. The CDR3 bases are TGTGCCAGTAGACCGACAGGGAAAACTTTTTGGGAGCAGTACTTC. Translating gives CASRPTGKTFWEQYF.

The chain is built from TRBV7-8 and TRBJ2-7; 8 positions match TRBD2. J gave up 2 bases and V 2 bases, and 5 bases lay outside the gene matches. This CDR3 is 15 amino acids long. Germline loops: CDR1 SGHVS, CDR2 FQNEAQ. CDR3: CASSLSAGDTYEQYF. The CDR3 region has the DNA TGTGCCAGCAGCTTATCAGCGGGGGACACCTACGAGCAGTACTTC.

V is TRBV19 and J is TRBJ1-1; a weak D match, TRBD1 (5 bases). There are 13 residues in the CDR3. The germline V gene encodes CDR1 LNHDA and CDR2 SQIVND (reference sequence). With 7 bases removed from V and 11 bases from J, the gap between germline ends came to 20 bases. The chain's CDR3 is CASTITSRTRAFF. DNA for the CDR3: TGTGCCAGTACCATCACATCACGGACACGGGCTTTCTTT.

V is TRBV5-1 and J is TRBJ1-2; 7 bases align to TRBD1. V lost 6 bases to trimming and J lost 4 bases; unmatched junction nucleotides: 6. This CDR3 region has 13 residues. Germline lookup yields CDR1 SGHRS and CDR2 YFSETQ. The CDR3 protein is CASNGQAGYGYTF. The CDR3 coding sequence is TGCGCCAGCAACGGACAGGCGGGCTATGGCTACACCTTC.

The rearrangement uses TRBV5-1 and TRBJ1-1; weak D call: TRBD1 (5 bases). Trimming took off 4 bases at V and 4 bases at J, with 11 bases between the two ends. There are 13 residues in the CDR3. Per germline, CDR1 SGHRS and CDR2 YFSETQ. The CDR3 DNA reads TGCGCCAGCAGCGTGGGACGGGCCACTGAAGCTTTCTTT. Its translation is CASSVGRATEAFF.

The chain uses TRBV20-1 and TRBJ2-1; D may be TRBD1 or TRBD2 (6 bases each). Trimming removed 8 bases at V and 9 bases at J, with 14 bases between. The length of the CDR3 is 11 residues. In germline, CDR1 is DFQATT, CDR2 SNEGSKA (reference sequence). The CDR3 DNA reads as TGCAGTCCAGGAGGGGGGAGTGAGCAGTTCTTC. Its protein is CSPGGGSEQFF.

This clone was observed once. The rearrangement uses TRBV9 and TRBJ2-7, with D unresolved. Trimming pared 3 bases from V and 6 bases from J, leaving 16 bases between. This CDR3 contains 14 residues. From germline, CDR1 is SGDLS and CDR2 YYNGEE. The CDR3 region has the DNA TGTGCCAGCAGCGAGATCCTAGGGTCGGGCGAGCAGTACTTC. It translates to CASSEILGSGEQYF.

The V gene is TRBV30, the J gene TRBJ2-2; D may be TRBD1 (6 bases). Looked up from germline, CDR1 is GTSNPN and CDR2 is SVGIG (reference sequence). V was trimmed by 3 bases and J by 1 base, leaving 24 bases between them. The CDR3 has 19 residues. CDR3 DNA sequence: TGTGCCTGGAGCCCTGTAGGTCGGAGATCGGGACAGAACACCGGGGAGCTGTTTTTT. Its translation: CAWSPVGRRSGQNTGELFF.

This chain joins TRBV9 and TRBJ2-3, with no clear D. V was clipped by 0 bases and J by 3 bases, with 5 bases between them. Germline values: CDR1 SGDLS, CDR2 YYNGEE. CDR3 size: 13 residues. The CDR3 coding sequence is TGTGCCAGCAGCGTAGCAGGAACAGATACGCAGTATTTT. It specifies CASSVAGTDTQYF. The whole variable domain, filled in from reference TRBV9 and TRBJ2-3, reads DSGVTQTPKHLITATGQRVTLRCSPRSGDLSVYWYQQSLDQGLQFLIQYYNGEERAKGNILERFSAQQFPDLHSELNLSSLELGDSALYFCASSVAGTDTQYFGPGTRLTVL.

The CDR3 DNA is TGTGCCAGCAGCTTAGATCGGGGGGGTACGCAGTATTTT. Protein sequence: CASSLDRGGTQYF. The rearrangement links TRBV11-2 to TRBJ2-3; 8 nucleotides agree with TRBD2. CDR1 is SGHAT and CDR2 is FQNNGV in the germline V gene. Trimming took 0 bases from V and 8 from J; bases not matched to a gene: 1. CDR3 size: 13 residues.

The chain links TRBV4-2 to TRBJ2-3, with 10 bases fitting TRBD2. Per the germline V gene, CDR1 is LGHNA and CDR2 is YNFKEQ. After removal of 0 bases from V and 6 bases from J, the junction contained 9 bases not matched to a gene. The CDR3 sequence is 17 residues long. The CDR3, as DNA: TGTGCCAGCAGCCAAGAAAGAGCGGGGGGGCCAGCGGATACGCAGTATTTT. This gives the protein CASSQERAGGPADTQYF.

The gene calls are TRBV11-2 and TRBJ1-3, with D tentatively TRBD1 (5 bases). The V end was cut by 4 bases, the J end by 3 bases, with 13 bases between. CDR3 length: 15 amino acids. The germline gives CDR1 SGHAT, CDR2 FQNNGV. The CDR3 spells CASSSMPGYGNTIYF. CDR3 nucleotides: TGTGCCAGCAGCTCCATGCCAGGGTATGGAAACACCATATATTTT.

The genes are TRBV30 and TRBJ2-7; 10 bases line up with TRBD1. Germline CDR1 reads GTSNPN; CDR2 reads SVGIG (reference sequence). This CDR3 contains 15 residues. With 3 bases clipped from V and 3 bases from J, the junction kept 8 bases outside the gene matches. The CDR3 DNA reads TGTGCCTGGAGGCGAGCCGGGACAGGGGTCTACGAGCAGTACTTC. It specifies CAWRRAGTGVYEQYF.

This clone showed up just once. The chain joins TRBV7-2 to TRBJ2-1; D is possibly TRBD2 (5 bases). The CDR3 sequence is 14 residues long. Looked up from germline, CDR1 is SGHTA and CDR2 is FQGNSA. V was trimmed by 4 bases and J by 10 bases, leaving 17 bases between them. The CDR3 region is CASSSPRWWEEQFF. In DNA, the CDR3 is TGTGCCAGCAGCTCCCCGAGGTGGTGGGAGGAGCAGTTCTTC.

The CDR3: CASSEVKGLTKNIQYF. The CDR3 DNA reads TGTGCCAGCAGTGAAGTCAAGGGGCTAACCAAAAACATTCAGTACTTC. V usage is TRBV2 and J usage is TRBJ2-4, with D possibly matching TRBD1 (5 bases). V lost 1 base and J lost 2, with 12 bases in between. Looked up from germline, CDR1 is SNHLY and CDR2 is FYNNEI. The CDR3 runs to 16 residues. The complete variable domain, with remaining parts taken from reference TRBV2 and TRBJ2-4, reads EPEVTQTPSHQVTQMGQEVILRCVPISNHLYFYWYRQILGQKVEFLVSFYNNEISEKSEIFDDQFSVERPDGSNFTLKIRSTKLEDSAMYFCASSEVKGLTKNIQYFGAGTRLSVL.

The chain employs TRBV7-9 and TRBJ2-2, with D tentatively TRBD1 (5 bases). The CDR3 totals 16 residues. Germline CDR1 is SEHNR and CDR2 is FQNEAQ (reference sequence). V was cut by 5 bases and J by 2 bases, with 15 bases left in between. The CDR3 sequence: CASSQYRKINTGELFF. The CDR3 DNA sequence: TGTGCCAGCAGCCAGTACAGGAAGATAAACACCGGGGAGCTGTTTTTT.

This chain connects TRBV23-1 to TRBJ2-5, with D perhaps TRBD1 (5 bases). TRBV23-1 is an open reading frame whose function is uncertain. V was clipped by 1 base and J by 4 bases, with 7 bases between them. CDR3 length: 13 amino acids. CDR3 protein: CASSQWQGETQYF. In DNA, the CDR3 is TGCGCCAGCAGTCAATGGCAGGGAGAGACCCAGTACTTC.

This chain connects TRBV5-3 to TRBJ2-7; 9 positions agree with TRBD2. TRBV5-3 is an open reading frame, and its role is uncertain. CDR3 length equals 15 residues. The V and J ends lost 3 bases and 3 bases, in that order; junction bases with no gene match: 7. The CDR3 here is CARSSGGGVSYEQYF. The CDR3, as DNA: TGTGCCAGAAGCTCTGGCGGGGGGGTCAGCTACGAGCAGTACTTC.

The rearrangement links TRBV30 to TRBJ1-2, with D unclear. Germline V gene lookup returns CDR1 GTSNPN and CDR2 SVGIG (reference sequence). The CDR3 has 13 residues. The ends were cut back, 8 bases at V and 4 bases at J, with 17 bases in the middle. The CDR3 region is CALPSGHSYGYTF. The CDR3 bases are TGTGCCCTCCCATCGGGCCACTCCTATGGCTACACCTTC.

This clone is a singleton in its sample. This chain connects TRBV19 to TRBJ2-7; D might be TRBD1 or TRBD2, each matching 5 bases. Germline assignment: CDR1 LNHDA and CDR2 SQIVND (reference sequence). Trimming left V 4 bases short and J 6 bases short, with 10 bases between. The CDR3 is made up of 12 amino acids. In DNA, the CDR3 is TGTGCCAGTAGTAGGACGGGGCGCGAGCAGTACTTC. Amino acid sequence: CASSRTGREQYF.

CDR3 coding DNA: TGTGCCAGCTCACCCCGGACAGGGCCCGATTATGGCTACACCTTC. Its translation is CASSPRTGPDYGYTF. The V gene is TRBV18, the J gene TRBJ1-2; 8 bases match TRBD1. CDR1 KGHSH and CDR2 LQKENI come from the germline V gene. This CDR3 is 15 amino acids long. Losses at the gene ends were 3 bases for V and 5 bases for J; bases not matched to a gene: 8.

The rearrangement joins TRBV30 to TRBJ1-4, with TRBD1 matching over 9 bases. The germline gives CDR1 GTSNPN, CDR2 SVGIG (reference sequence). V shed 3 bases and J 12 bases; nucleotides not matched to a gene: 2. The CDR3 runs to 11 residues. As DNA, the CDR3 is TGTGCCTGGAGCGGGACAGGGCAACTGTTTTTT. Translated, it gives CAWSGTGQLFF. Filled out from reference TRBV30 and TRBJ1-4, the complete variable domain reads SQTIHQWPATLVQPVGSPLSLECTVEGTSNPNLYWYRQAAGRGLQLLFYSVGIGQISSEVPQNLSASRPQDRQFILSSKKLLLSDSGFYLCAWSGTGQLFFGSGTQLSVL.

This sequence joins TRBV10-3 and TRBJ2-7; 7 nucleotides line up with TRBD1. Unmatched junction bases numbered 6, after V lost 3 bases and J lost 1 base. The CDR3 is 15 residues long. Germline assignment: CDR1 ENHRY and CDR2 SYGVKD. The CDR3 protein is CAISDSGQESYEQYF. The CDR3 nucleotides are TGTGCCATCAGTGATTCAGGACAGGAGTCCTACGAGCAGTACTTC.

This chain links TRBV25-1 with TRBJ2-5, with 10 positions matching TRBD1. The CDR3 spans 15 residues. Germline V gene sequence: CDR1 MGHDK, CDR2 SYGVNS. Unmatched junction bases numbered 5, after V lost 2 bases and J lost 5 bases. CDR3 coding DNA: TGTGCCAGCAGTGAACAAGGGACAGGGGATGAGACCCAGTACTTC. This gives the protein CASSEQGTGDETQYF. Variable domain in full (rest from reference TRBV25-1 and TRBJ2-5): EADIYQTPRYLVIGTGKKITLECSQTMGHDKMYWYQQDPGMELHLIHYSYGVNSTEKGDLSSESTVSRIRTEHFPLTLESARPSHTSQYLCASSEQGTGDETQYFGPGTRLLVL.

The V gene is TRBV19, the J gene TRBJ1-5; D is ambiguous. The V gene's germline CDR1 is LNHDA and CDR2 SQIVND (reference sequence). The CDR3 consists of 15 residues. Trimming left V 6 bases short and J 0 bases short, with 12 bases between. The DNA of the CDR3 is TGTGCCAGTAGACGGAGTAGAAGTAGCAATCAGCCCCAGCATTTT. It codes for CASRRSRSSNQPQHF.